This paragraph reports one T cell receptor beta chain. Its antigen is unidentified. The PCR was carried out with 60 Vbeta primers and 13 Jbeta primers. Sequencing was performed with immunoSEQ multiplex PCR; in TCRdb, only in-frame clones are kept and a portion is missing. Here the sample spans tens of thousands of clones, roughly 76% being singletons. The record originates from a study of cytomegalovirus exposure and HLA in healthy donors. Notes on the study in general: As was reported, the HLA-A and HLA-B alleles of most subjects were accurately predicted from TCR beta sequences. Later work found most CMV-associated TCR beta chains apparently HLA-restricted. Reports credit the classifier with highly specific, highly sensitive diagnosis of cytomegalovirus status.

The germline V gene has CDR1 MDHEN and CDR2 SYDVKM. V shed 6 bases and J 8 bases; nucleotides not matched to a gene: 9. This CDR3 comprises 14 residues. The chain joins TRBV28 to TRBJ1-4; TRBD1 aligns across 7 bases. Sequencing was done on a sample of PBMCs. The receptor was derived from a man aged 18 to 30 in good health and CMV-seronegative. The CDR3 region has the DNA TGTGCCAGCAGCCGCCGACAGGGTAGGGAAAAACTGTTTTTT. Amino acids: CASSRRQGREKLFF.